This TCR beta chain was observed in a study of regulatory T cells in long-lasting Graves disease. This clonotype was detected many times. As to time point: newly diagnosed GD, antithyroid drugs for less than 3 months. The authors made the TCR library using RNA they extracted from PBMCs. The junction had 5 bases not matched to a gene; V was cut back by 3 bases and J by 1 base. CDR1 and CDR2 from the germline V gene are DFQATT and SNEGSKA (reference sequence). CDR3 length equals 14 residues. iRepertoire HTBI primers and Arm-PCR of CDR3 regions built TCR beta libraries. TCRdb fed the multiplex PCR reads into MiXCR, producing one record per CDR3 protein. This sample carries 420,000 or so distinct CDR3 sequences, 16% of them seen once, and the ten largest clones take around 23%. The sample was also reused in another study, on T cells in Graves' hyperthyroidism and ophthalmopathy.

The source was peripheral blood mononuclear cells (PBMCs), collected at new diagnosis, from a patient treated with antithyroid drugs. V usage is TRBV20-1 and J usage is TRBJ2-5; TRBD2 matches 7 bases. The receptor's source is a woman younger than 35 with Graves disease. The CDR3 region is CSARGAGSQETQYF. The CDR3 DNA is TGCAGTGCTAGGGGAGCGGGAAGCCAAGAGACCCAGTACTTC.